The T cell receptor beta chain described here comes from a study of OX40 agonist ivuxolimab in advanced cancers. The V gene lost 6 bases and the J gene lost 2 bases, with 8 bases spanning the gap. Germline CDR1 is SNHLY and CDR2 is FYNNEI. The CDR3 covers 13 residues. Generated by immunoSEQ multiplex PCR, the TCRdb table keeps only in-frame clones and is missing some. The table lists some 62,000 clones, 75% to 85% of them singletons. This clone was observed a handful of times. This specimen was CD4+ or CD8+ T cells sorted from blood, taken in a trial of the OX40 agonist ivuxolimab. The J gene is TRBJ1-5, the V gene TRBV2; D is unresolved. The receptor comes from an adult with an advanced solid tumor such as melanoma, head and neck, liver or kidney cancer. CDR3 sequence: CASRRVGNQPQHF. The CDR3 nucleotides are TGTGCCAGCAGGAGGGTGGGCAATCAGCCCCAGCATTTT.